The 9 T cell receptor beta chains reported below all come from one sample, sequenced in a study of shared clonotypes between healthy human individuals. Profiling relied on immunoSEQ multiplex PCR, and the TCRdb table lists in-frame clones only, not all of them. The sample holds 2.3 million or so clones, 85% to 95% seen once. Sequencing was done on a sample of naive CD4+ T cells from PBMCs. Subset meaning: CD45RA+ positively selected. The receptors shown here come from a man between 18 and 29 years old in good health. Some clones in this sample may be carry-over from other donors' samples.

This chain joins TRBV6-1 and TRBJ2-2; 12 positions agree with TRBD1. CDR1 is MNHNS and CDR2 is SASEGT in the germline V gene. Unmatched junction bases numbered 6, after V lost 3 bases and J lost 7 bases. CDR3 size: 16 residues. The CDR3 loop is CASSDPGQGAFGELFF. Written as DNA, the CDR3 is TGTGCCAGCAGTGACCCGGGACAGGGGGCTTTCGGGGAGCTGTTTTTT.

This clone has just one count. J is TRBJ2-1 and V is TRBV7-7; unclear D gene. Germline V lookup: CDR1 SSHAT, CDR2 FNYEAQ (reference sequence). V was cut by 1 base and J by 4 bases, with 8 bases left in between. The CDR3 sequence is 14 residues long. CDR3 protein: CASSLEFWYNEQFF. Here the CDR3 DNA reads TGTGCCAGCAGCTTAGAGTTCTGGTACAATGAGCAGTTCTTC.

On this clone itself: Different DNA sequences within this sample yield the same CDR3. The chain recombines TRBV7-2 with TRBJ2-3; 13 positions match TRBD2. The CDR3 length is 16 residues. V lost 0 bases to trimming and J lost 4 bases; unmatched junction nucleotides: 1. Germline V gives CDR1 SGHTA, CDR2 FQGNSA. The CDR3 DNA is TGTGCCAGCAGCTTAGCACTAGCGGGAGGGGCAGATACGCAGTATTTT. Encoded protein: CASSLALAGGADTQYF. The full variable domain, in which reference TRBV7-2 and TRBJ2-3 provide the parts outside the CDR3, is GAGVSQSPSNKVTEKGKDVELRCDPISGHTALYWYRQSLGQGLEFLIYFQGNSAPDKSGLPSDRFSAERTGGSVSTLTIQRTQQEDSAVYLCASSLALAGGADTQYFGPGTRLTVL.

The rearrangement joins TRBV9 to TRBJ1-3, with D possibly TRBD1 on 5 matching bases. Trimming shortened V by 4 bases and J by 4 bases, and 21 bases separated the two germline ends. Germline values: CDR1 SGDLS, CDR2 YYNGEE. CDR3 length: 17 residues. The CDR3 protein is CASSLMGDGTGGNTIYF. Written as DNA, the CDR3 is TGTGCCAGCAGCCTTATGGGGGACGGCACTGGGGGAAACACCATATATTTT.

J is TRBJ1-4 and V is TRBV2; the D gene is possibly TRBD1 (5 bases). The CDR3 totals 13 residues. The ends were cut back, 3 bases at V and 7 bases at J, with 9 bases in the middle. Per germline, CDR1 SNHLY and CDR2 FYNNEI. CDR3 region: CASSDRGVEKLFF. The CDR3 region has the DNA TGTGCCAGCAGTGACCGGGGGGTTGAAAAACTGTTTTTT. Based on the CDR3 plus reference TRBV2 and TRBJ1-4, the full variable domain is EPEVTQTPSHQVTQMGQEVILRCVPISNHLYFYWYRQILGQKVEFLVSFYNNEISEKSEIFDDQFSVERPDGSNFTLKIRSTKLEDSAMYFCASSDRGVEKLFFGSGTQLSVL.

In regard to this clone: Other DNA sequences in this specimen translate into the identical CDR3. This chain joins TRBV10-3 and TRBJ2-3, with TRBD2 identical over 11 bases. Unmatched junction bases numbered 3, after V lost 4 bases and J lost 3 bases. The CDR3 consists of 15 residues. Per germline, CDR1 ENHRY and CDR2 SYGVKD. The CDR3 DNA reads TGTGCCATCAGTGGGGCTAGCGGGGGGACAGATACGCAGTATTTT. Protein product: CAISGASGGTDTQYF.

V and J are TRBV6-5 and TRBJ2-7; TRBD1 agrees at 11 bases. CDR3 length: 16 amino acids. Trimming removed 0 bases from V and 5 bases from J; junction bases left unmatched: 6. The V gene's germline CDR1 is MNHEY and CDR2 SVGAGI. Here the CDR3 reads CASSYSIVDRGHEQYF. The CDR3 bases are TGTGCCAGCAGTTACTCGATAGTGGACAGGGGGCACGAGCAGTACTTC.

The chain combines TRBV5-1 with TRBJ2-5; 9 bases are shared with TRBD2. Germline loops: CDR1 SGHRS, CDR2 YFSETQ. The junction had 7 bases not matched to a gene; V was cut back by 4 bases and J by 0 bases. CDR3 length: 16 amino acids. CDR3 in amino acids: CASSDKTSGDQETQYF. The CDR3 bases are TGCGCCAGCAGCGATAAGACTAGCGGCGACCAAGAGACCCAGTACTTC.

The rearrangement uses TRBV5-4 and TRBJ2-5, with 11 bases that match TRBD2. J was trimmed by 4 bases and V by 3 bases; bases with no gene match: 5. Per the germline V gene, CDR1 is SGHNT and CDR2 is YYREEE (reference sequence). The CDR3 runs 15 residues. The CDR3 coding sequence is TGTGCCAGCAGCTCCCTAGCGGGAGGTTTAGAGACCCAGTACTTC. Encoded protein: CASSSLAGGLETQYF.